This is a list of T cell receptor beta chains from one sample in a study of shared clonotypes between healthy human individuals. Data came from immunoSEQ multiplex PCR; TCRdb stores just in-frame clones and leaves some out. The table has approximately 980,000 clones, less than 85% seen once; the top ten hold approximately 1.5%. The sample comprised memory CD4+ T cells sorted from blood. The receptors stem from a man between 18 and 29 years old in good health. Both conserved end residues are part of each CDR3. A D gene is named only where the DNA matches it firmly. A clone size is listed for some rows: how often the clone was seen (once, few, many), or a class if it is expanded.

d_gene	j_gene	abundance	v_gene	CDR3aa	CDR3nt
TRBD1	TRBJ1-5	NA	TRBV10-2	CASRQGAAEPQHF	TGCGCCAGTAGACAGGGGGCAGCGGAGCCCCAGCATTTT
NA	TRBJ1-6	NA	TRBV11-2	CASSYQGGNSPLHF	TGTGCCAGCAGCTACCAGGGCGGGAATTCACCCCTCCACTTT
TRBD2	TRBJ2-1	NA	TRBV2	CASSVGLAGNEQFF	TGTGCCAGCAGTGTAGGACTAGCTGGGAATGAGCAGTTCTTC
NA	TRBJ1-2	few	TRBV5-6	CASSSYKDRFGYGYTF	TGTGCCAGCAGCTCCTATAAAGACAGGTTCGGCTATGGCTACACCTTC
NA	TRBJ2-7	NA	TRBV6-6	CASSRQALGEQYF	TGTGCCAGCAGCCGACAGGCACTCGGCGAGCAGTACTTC
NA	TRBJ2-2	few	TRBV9	CASSVGINANTGELFF	TGTGCCAGCAGCGTAGGAATAAATGCGAACACCGGGGAGCTGTTTTTT
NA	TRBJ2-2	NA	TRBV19	CASSTQGGNTGELFF	TGTGCCAGTAGTACTCAGGGGGGGAACACCGGGGAGCTGTTTTTT
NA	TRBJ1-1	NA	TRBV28	CAGRGGRGTEAFF	TGTGCCGGGAGGGGTGGAAGGGGCACTGAAGCTTTCTTT
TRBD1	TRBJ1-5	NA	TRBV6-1	CASSGGHQGAKGSNQPQHF	TGTGCCAGCAGTGGCGGCCACCAGGGGGCGAAAGGAAGCAATCAGCCCCAGCATTTT
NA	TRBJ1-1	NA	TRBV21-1	CASSTQDRDHTEAFF	TGTGCCAGCAGTACACAGGACAGGGACCACACTGAAGCTTTCTTT
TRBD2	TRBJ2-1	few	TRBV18	CASSPLAGAGNEQFF	TGTGCCAGCTCACCACTAGCGGGAGCTGGTAATGAGCAGTTCTTC
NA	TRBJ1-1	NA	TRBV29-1	CSGSNTEAFF	TGCAGCGGAAGTAACACTGAAGCTTTCTTT
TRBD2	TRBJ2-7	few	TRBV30	CACTSGTYEQYF	TGTGCCTGTACTAGCGGGACCTACGAGCAGTACTTC
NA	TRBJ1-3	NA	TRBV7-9	CASSLSGSGNTIYF	TGTGCCAGCAGCTTATCAGGCTCTGGAAACACCATATATTTT
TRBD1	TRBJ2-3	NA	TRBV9	CASSVEGTGADTQYF	TGTGCCAGCAGCGTAGAAGGGACAGGGGCAGATACGCAGTATTTT
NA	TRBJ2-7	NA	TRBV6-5	CASRILSYEYEQYF	TGTGCCAGCAGAATTCTCTCTTATGAATACGAGCAGTACTTC
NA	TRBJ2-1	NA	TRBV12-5	CASGLEIGVGEQFF	TGTGCTAGTGGTTTGGAAATAGGAGTAGGTGAGCAGTTCTTC
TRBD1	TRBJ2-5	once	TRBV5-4	CASSLGQGTGVQETQYF	TGTGCCAGCAGCTTGGGTCAAGGGACAGGGGTTCAAGAGACCCAGTACTTC
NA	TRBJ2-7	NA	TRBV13	CASRKGGASYEQYF	TGTGCCAGCAGGAAGGGCGGGGCCTCCTACGAGCAGTACTTC
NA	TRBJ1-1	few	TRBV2	CASRDGNGNTEAFF	TGTGCCAGCAGGGACGGCAATGGGAACACTGAAGCTTTCTTT
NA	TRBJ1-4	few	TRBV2	CASSEKGRDSEKLFF	TGTGCCAGCAGTGAAAAGGGGCGGGACTCTGAAAAACTGTTTTTT
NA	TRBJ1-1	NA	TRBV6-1	CASSEGAVTEAFF	TGTGCCAGCAGTGAAGGAGCAGTAACTGAAGCTTTCTTT
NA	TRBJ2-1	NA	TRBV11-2	CASSLKRDNEQFF	TGTGCCAGCAGCTTAAAGAGGGACAATGAGCAGTTCTTC
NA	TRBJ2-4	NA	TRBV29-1	CSVDPLSKNIQYF	TGCAGCGTTGACCCCTTAAGCAAAAACATTCAGTACTTC
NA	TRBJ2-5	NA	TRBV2	CASKVEGVETQYF	TGTGCCAGCAAAGTCGAAGGGGTAGAGACCCAGTACTTC
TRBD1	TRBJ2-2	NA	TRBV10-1	CASSPGQATGELFF	TGCGCCAGCAGTCCGGGACAGGCCACCGGGGAGCTGTTTTTT
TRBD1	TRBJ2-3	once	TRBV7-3	CASSRGPDRGVDTQYF	TGTGCCAGCAGCCGCGGTCCCGACAGGGGGGTGGATACGCAGTATTTT
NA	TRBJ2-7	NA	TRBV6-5	CATRGRGSYEQYF	TGTGCCACCAGGGGGAGGGGTTCCTACGAGCAGTACTTC
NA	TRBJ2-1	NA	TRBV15	CATSREGGEYNEQFF	TGTGCCACCAGCAGAGAAGGAGGGGAGTACAATGAGCAGTTCTTC
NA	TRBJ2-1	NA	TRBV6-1	CASSEIQPNEQFF	TGTGCCAGCAGTGAAATCCAGCCCAATGAGCAGTTCTTC
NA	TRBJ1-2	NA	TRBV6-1	CASRRGRDTNYGYTF	TGTGCCAGCAGGAGGGGGAGGGACACTAACTATGGCTACACCTTC
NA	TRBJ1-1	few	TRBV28	CASNLKSPPQAFF	TGTGCCAGCAACCTGAAGTCCCCCCCCCAAGCTTTCTTT
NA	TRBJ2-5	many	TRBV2	CASSGIARETQYF	TGTGCCAGCAGTGGAATTGCCCGGGAGACCCAGTACTTC
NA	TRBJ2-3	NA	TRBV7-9	CASSRRLGTDTQYF	TGTGCCAGCAGCCGAAGACTGGGAACAGATACGCAGTATTTT
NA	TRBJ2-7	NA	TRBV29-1	CSVGGSGGHEQYF	TGCAGCGTTGGTGGTAGCGGAGGCCACGAGCAGTACTTC
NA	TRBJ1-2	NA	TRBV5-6	CASRLPPGLFTF	TGTGCCAGCAGATTGCCTCCGGGACTTTTTACCTTC
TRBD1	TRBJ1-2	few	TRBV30	CAGLWTGGSMGGYTF	TGTGCCGGACTCTGGACAGGGGGTTCTATGGGTGGCTACACCTTC
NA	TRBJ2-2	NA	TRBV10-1	CASSRAGDTGELFF	TGCGCCAGCAGTCGGGCAGGGGACACCGGGGAGCTGTTTTTT
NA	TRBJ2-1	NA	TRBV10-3	CAISLGLDLSYNEQFF	TGTGCCATCAGTCTGGGACTCGACCTCTCCTACAATGAGCAGTTCTTC
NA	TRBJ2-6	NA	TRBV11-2	CASSSVGTRTGANVLTF	TGTGCCAGCAGCTCTGTTGGGACGCGGACCGGGGCCAACGTCCTGACTTTC
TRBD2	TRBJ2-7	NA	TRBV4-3	CASSQVLAVAYEQYF	TGCGCCAGCAGCCAAGTACTAGCGGTAGCCTACGAGCAGTACTTC
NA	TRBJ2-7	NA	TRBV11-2	CASSSTGGGTYEQYF	TGTGCCAGCAGCTCCACAGGGGGAGGGACCTACGAGCAGTACTTC
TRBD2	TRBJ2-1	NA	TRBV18	CASSPRGAGGPINEQFF	TGTGCCAGCTCACCACGGGGAGCGGGGGGGCCTATCAATGAGCAGTTCTTC
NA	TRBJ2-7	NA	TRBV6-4	CASSDGSIRSCHEQYF	TGTGCCAGCAGTGACGGGTCAATTAGGAGTTGTCACGAGCAGTACTTC
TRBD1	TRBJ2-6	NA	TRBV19	CASSRDRVIGANVLTF	TGTGCCAGCAGCCGGGACAGGGTTATTGGGGCCAACGTCCTGACTTTC
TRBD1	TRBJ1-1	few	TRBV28	CASSPRQGDTEAFF	TGTGCCAGCAGTCCCCGACAGGGTGACACTGAAGCTTTCTTT
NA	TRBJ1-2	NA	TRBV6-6	CASSDGRSSSRSF	TGTGCCAGCAGTGACGGACGGAGCTCCTCTAGGTCCTTC
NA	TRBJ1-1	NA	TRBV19	CASSFPGQNTEAFF	TGTGCCAGTAGTTTCCCCGGGCAGAACACTGAAGCTTTCTTT
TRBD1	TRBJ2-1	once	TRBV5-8	CASSFGLGQGLYNEQFF	TGTGCCAGCAGCTTCGGTCTTGGACAGGGACTTTACAATGAGCAGTTCTTC
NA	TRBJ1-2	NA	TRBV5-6	CASSLRSTGYGYTF	TGTGCCAGCAGCTTGCGTAGTACAGGCTATGGCTACACCTTC